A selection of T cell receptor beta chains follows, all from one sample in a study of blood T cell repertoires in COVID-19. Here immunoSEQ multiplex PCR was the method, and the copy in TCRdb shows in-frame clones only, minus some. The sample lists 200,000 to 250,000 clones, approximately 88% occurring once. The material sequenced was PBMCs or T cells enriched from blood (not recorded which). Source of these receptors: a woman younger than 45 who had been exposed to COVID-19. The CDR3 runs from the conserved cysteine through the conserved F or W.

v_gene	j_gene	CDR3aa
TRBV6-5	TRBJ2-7	CASSYSTGRIHEQYF
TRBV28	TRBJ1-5	CASRPKQYSNQPQHF
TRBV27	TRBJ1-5	CASTGGGFQPQHF
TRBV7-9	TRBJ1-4	CASSLDLTQGEKLFF
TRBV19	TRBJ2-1	CASSIRGVVDEQFF
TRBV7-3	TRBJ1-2	CASSPDGQVPNYGYTF
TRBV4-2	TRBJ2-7	CASSQDSGQSDEQYF
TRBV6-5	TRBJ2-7	CASSLTGVRSYEQYF
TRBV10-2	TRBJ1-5	CASRGTPHQPQHF
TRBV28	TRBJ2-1	CASSQGGQINEQFF
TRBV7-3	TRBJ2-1	CASSTTNSGHPNEQFF
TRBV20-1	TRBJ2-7	CSASLAGDSYEQYF
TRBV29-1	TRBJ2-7	CSVEGRGTPYEQYF
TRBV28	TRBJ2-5	CASSTRQGEETQYF
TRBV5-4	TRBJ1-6	CASSRQGSSYNSPLHF
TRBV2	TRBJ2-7	CASSDNGIFKGSYEQYF
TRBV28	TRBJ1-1	CASSITGTTYTEAFF
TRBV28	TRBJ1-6	CASSLYSGNSPLHF
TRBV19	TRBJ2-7	CASSIPLSDRIQPEQYF
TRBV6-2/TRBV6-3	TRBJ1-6	CASSPLLRDRPYNSPLHF
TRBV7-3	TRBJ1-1	CASSLGQNTEAFF
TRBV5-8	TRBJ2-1	CASSLLGTSGFTYNEQFF
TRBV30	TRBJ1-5	CAWSVGTTQPQHF
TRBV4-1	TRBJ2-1	CASSHQPRDKNNEQFF
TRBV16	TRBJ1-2	CASSQNRRQGANYGYTF
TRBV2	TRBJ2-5	CATLRAGRETQYF
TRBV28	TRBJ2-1	CASRPDRGHNEQFF
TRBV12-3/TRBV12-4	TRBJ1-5	CASSPQSNQPQHF
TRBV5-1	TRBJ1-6	CASSQGFNSPLHF
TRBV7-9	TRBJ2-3	CASSLVQAAGDTQYF
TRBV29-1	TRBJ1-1	CSVESWTGGSEAFF
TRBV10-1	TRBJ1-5	CATSTRPGPNQPQHF
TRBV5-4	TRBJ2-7	CASSLDRGLVEQYF
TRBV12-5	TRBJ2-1	CASGLVLGRGSWINEQFF
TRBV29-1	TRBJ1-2	CSVYSPMYGYTF
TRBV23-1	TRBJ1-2	CASSQSDPYNYGYTF
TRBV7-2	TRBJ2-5	CASSSGLAIQETQYF
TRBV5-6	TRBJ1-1	CASSWDSLINTEAFF
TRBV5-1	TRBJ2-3	CASDTGGSTDTQYF
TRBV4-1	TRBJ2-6	CASSQLAGVSGANVLTF
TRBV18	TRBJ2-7	CASSPRRGSSYEQYF
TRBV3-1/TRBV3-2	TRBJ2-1	CASSQEGLAWNEQFF
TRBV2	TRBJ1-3	CASSERTGGFGNTIYF
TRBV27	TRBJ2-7	CASSLLAGRLPYEQYF
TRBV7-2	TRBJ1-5	CASRLAGGRNQPQHF